These 2 T cell receptor beta chains were sequenced from one sample in a study of CD8 T cells in Susac syndrome (dated by TCRdb to between 2017 and 2020). Receptor amplification or capture employed the immunoSEQ multiplex PCR assay. RNA was extracted using the RNeasy kit, and roughly 0.5 to 1 microgram was reverse transcribed with random hexamers. The raw public reads went through TCRdb reprocessing: fastp at Q25, MiXCR clone calling, in-frame beta chains kept. Identical CDR3 protein sequences are pooled into one entry, listed with their most common genes and DNA. Within this sample are about 240,000 distinct CDR3 sequences, with 90% to 96% of them counted one time only. The ten top clones hold about 0.095% of the sample. Material for sequencing was CD4+ T cells from PBMCs. Receptors were obtained from a human donor with Susac syndrome.

The V gene is TRBV20-1, the J gene TRBJ1-1; 9 bases align to TRBD1. Germline CDR1 DFQATT, CDR2 SNEGSKA (reference sequence). Trimming removed 3 bases from V and 3 bases from J; junction bases left unmatched: 5. The CDR3 length is 14 residues. CDR3: CSASPGQGDTEAFF. The CDR3 bases are TGCAGTGCTAGCCCGGGACAGGGCGACACTGAAGCTTTCTTT.

The chain uses TRBV20-1 and TRBJ1-1, with 7 nucleotides matching TRBD1. Germline CDR1 and CDR2: DFQATT and SNEGSKA (reference sequence). V lost 4 bases to trimming and J lost 3 bases; unmatched junction nucleotides: 5. The CDR3 sequence is 13 residues long. The CDR3, as DNA: TGCAGTGCTAAAGGGGGCGCGGACACTGAAGCTTTCTTT. Its protein product is CSAKGGADTEAFF.